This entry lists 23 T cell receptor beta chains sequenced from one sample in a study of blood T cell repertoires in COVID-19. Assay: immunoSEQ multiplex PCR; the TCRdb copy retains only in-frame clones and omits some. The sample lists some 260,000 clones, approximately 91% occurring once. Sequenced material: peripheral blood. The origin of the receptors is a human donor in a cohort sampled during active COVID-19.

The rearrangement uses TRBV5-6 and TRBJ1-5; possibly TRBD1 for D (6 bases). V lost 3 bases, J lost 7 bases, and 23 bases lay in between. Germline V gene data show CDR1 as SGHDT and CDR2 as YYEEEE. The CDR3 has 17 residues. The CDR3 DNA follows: TGTGCCAGCAGCTCGACATACGACGGGGGGCTGGGGCAGCCCCAGCATTTT. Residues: CASSSTYDGGLGQPQHF.

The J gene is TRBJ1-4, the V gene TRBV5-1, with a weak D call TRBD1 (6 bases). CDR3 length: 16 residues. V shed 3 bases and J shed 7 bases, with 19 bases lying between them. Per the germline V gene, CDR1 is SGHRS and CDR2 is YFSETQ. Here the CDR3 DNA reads TGCGCCAGCAGCTCGAACCCGACAGGTATCGGTGAAAAACTGTTTTTT. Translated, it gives CASSSNPTGIGEKLFF. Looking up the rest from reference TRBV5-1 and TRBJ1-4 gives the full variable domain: KAGVTQTPRYLIKTRGQQVTLSCSPISGHRSVSWYQQTPGQGLQFLFEYFSETQRNKGNFPGRFSGRQFSNSRSEMNVSTLELGDSALYLCASSSNPTGIGEKLFFGSGTQLSVL.

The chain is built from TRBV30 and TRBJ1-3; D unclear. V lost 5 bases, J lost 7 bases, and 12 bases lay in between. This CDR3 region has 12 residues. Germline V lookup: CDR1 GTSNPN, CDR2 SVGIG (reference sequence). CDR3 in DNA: TGTGCCTGGGTCCCCGCAGTTAACACCATATATTTT. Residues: CAWVPAVNTIYF.

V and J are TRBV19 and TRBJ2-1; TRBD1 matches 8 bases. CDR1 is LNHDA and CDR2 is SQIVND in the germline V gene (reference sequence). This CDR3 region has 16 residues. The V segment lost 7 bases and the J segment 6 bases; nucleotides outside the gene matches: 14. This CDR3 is CASKGIDRGILNEQFF. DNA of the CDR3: TGTGCCAGTAAGGGCATCGACAGGGGCATCCTCAATGAGCAGTTCTTC.

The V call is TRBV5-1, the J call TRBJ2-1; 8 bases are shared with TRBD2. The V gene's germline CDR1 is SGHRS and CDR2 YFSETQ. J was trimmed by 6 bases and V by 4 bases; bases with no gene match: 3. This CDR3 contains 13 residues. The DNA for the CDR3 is TGCGCCAGCAGCACCGGGACTAGCAATGAGCAGTTCTTC. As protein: CASSTGTSNEQFF.

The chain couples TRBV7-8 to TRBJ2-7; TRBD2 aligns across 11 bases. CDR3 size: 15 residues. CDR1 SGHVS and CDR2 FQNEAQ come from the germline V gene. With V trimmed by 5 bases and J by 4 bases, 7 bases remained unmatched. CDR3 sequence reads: CASSPQGLAAYEQYF. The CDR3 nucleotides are TGTGCCAGCAGCCCCCAGGGACTAGCGGCTTACGAGCAGTACTTC.

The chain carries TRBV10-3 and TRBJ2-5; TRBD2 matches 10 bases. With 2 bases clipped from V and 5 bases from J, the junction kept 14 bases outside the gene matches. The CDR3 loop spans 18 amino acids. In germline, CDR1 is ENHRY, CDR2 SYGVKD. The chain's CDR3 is CAISESSSASGSTETQYF. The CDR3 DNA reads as TGTGCCATCAGTGAGAGCTCGTCGGCTAGCGGGAGTACCGAGACCCAGTACTTC.

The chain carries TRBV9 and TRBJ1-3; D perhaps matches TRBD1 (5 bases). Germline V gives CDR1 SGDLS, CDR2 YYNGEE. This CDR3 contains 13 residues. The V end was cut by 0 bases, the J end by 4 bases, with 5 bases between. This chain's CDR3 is CASSVEGGNTIYF. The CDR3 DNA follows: TGTGCCAGCAGCGTAGAGGGGGGAAACACCATATATTTT.

The CDR3 DNA reads as TGCGCCAGCAGCCAAGATCCAACGAGCTCCTACGAGCAGTACTTC. It encodes CASSQDPTSSYEQYF. The chain combines TRBV4-1 with TRBJ2-7; D not certain. The ends were cut back, 0 bases at V and 0 bases at J, with 9 bases in the middle. The CDR3 loop spans 15 amino acids. Germline assignment: CDR1 MGHRA and CDR2 YSYEKL.

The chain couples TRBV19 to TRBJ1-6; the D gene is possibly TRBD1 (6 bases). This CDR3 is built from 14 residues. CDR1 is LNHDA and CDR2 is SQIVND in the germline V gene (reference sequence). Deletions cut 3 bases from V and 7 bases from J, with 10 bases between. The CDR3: CASSIGQMNSPLHF. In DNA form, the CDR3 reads TGTGCCAGTAGTATCGGACAGATGAATTCACCCCTCCACTTT.

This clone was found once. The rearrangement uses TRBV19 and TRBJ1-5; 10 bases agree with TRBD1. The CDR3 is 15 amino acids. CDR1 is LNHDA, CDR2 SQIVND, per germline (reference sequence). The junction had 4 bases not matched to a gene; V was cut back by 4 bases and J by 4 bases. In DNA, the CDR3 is TGTGCCAGTAGTACCCCGGGACAGGGGAATCAGCCCCAGCATTTT. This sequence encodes CASSTPGQGNQPQHF.

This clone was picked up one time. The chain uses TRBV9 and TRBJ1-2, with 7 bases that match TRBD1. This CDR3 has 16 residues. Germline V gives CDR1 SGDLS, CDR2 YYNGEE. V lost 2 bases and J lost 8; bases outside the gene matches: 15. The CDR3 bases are TGTGCCAGCAGCGTTCGGCCAGGGACAGAGGTGAAGGGCTACACCTTC. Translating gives CASSVRPGTEVKGYTF. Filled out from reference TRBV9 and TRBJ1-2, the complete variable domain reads DSGVTQTPKHLITATGQRVTLRCSPRSGDLSVYWYQQSLDQGLQFLIQYYNGEERAKGNILERFSAQQFPDLHSELNLSSLELGDSALYFCASSVRPGTEVKGYTFGSGTRLTVV.

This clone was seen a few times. The CDR3 here is CSVEMRVSTEAFF. For the CDR3, the DNA is TGCAGCGTTGAAATGCGGGTCAGCACTGAAGCTTTCTTT. The chain uses TRBV29-1 and TRBJ1-1, with D hard to call. This CDR3 contains 13 residues. Germline lookup yields CDR1 SQVTM and CDR2 ANQGSEA. The V gene lost 2 bases and the J gene lost 4 bases, with 11 bases spanning the gap.

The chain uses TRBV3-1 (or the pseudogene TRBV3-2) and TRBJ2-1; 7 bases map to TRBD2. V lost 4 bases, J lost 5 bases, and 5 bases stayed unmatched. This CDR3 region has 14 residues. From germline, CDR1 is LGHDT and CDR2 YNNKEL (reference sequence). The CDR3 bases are TGTGCCAGCAGCCCGGGACTACATCACAATGAGCAGTTCTTC. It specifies CASSPGLHHNEQFF.

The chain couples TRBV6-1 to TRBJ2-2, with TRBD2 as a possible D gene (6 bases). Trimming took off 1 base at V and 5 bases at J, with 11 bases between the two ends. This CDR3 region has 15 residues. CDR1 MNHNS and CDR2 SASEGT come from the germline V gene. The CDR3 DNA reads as TGTGCCAGCAGTGAAGTCGGAGGGTCAACCGGGGAGCTGTTTTTT. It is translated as CASSEVGGSTGELFF.

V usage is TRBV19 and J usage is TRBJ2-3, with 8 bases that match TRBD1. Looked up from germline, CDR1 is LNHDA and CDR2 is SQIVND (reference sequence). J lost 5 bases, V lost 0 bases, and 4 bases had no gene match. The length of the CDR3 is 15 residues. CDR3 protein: CASSIDRGRGDTQYF. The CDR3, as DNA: TGTGCCAGTAGTATAGACAGGGGGCGAGGAGATACGCAGTATTTT.

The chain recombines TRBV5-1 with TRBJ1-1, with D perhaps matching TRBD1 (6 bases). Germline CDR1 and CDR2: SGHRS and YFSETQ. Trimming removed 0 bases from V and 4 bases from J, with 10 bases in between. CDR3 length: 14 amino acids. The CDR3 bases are TGCGCCAGCAGCTTGGTAAGGGGGGGCACTGAAGCTTTCTTT. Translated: CASSLVRGGTEAFF.

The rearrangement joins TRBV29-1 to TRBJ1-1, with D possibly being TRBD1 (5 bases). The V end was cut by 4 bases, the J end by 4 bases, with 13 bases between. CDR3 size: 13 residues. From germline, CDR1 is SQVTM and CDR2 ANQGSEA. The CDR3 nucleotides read TGCAGCGTTGCCCTATCGGGGGGCACTGAAGCTTTCTTT. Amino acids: CSVALSGGTEAFF. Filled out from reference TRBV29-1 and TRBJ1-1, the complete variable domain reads SAVISQKPSRDICQRGTSLTIQCQVDSQVTMMFWYRQQPGQSLTLIATANQGSEATYESGFVIDKFPISRPNLTFSTLTVSNMSPEDSSIYLCSVALSGGTEAFFGQGTRLTVV.

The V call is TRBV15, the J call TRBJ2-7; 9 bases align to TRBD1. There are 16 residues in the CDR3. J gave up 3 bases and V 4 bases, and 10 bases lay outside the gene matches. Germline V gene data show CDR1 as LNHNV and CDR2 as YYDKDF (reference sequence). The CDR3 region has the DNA TGTGCCACCAGCATCGGCCTGGGACAGGGATACTACGAGCAGTACTTC. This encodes CATSIGLGQGYYEQYF.

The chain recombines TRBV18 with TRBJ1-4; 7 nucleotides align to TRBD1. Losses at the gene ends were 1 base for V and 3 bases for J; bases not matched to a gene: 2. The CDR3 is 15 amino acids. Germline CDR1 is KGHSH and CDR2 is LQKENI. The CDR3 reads CASSPRTGANEKLFF. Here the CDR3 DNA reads TGTGCCAGCTCACCACGTACAGGGGCTAATGAAAAACTGTTTTTT.

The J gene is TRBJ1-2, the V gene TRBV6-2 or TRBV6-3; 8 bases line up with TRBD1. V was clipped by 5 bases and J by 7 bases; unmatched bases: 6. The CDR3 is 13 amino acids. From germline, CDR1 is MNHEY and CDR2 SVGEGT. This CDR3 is CASSPGQGAGYTF. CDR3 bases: TGTGCCAGCAGTCCCGGACAGGGAGCTGGCTACACCTTC.

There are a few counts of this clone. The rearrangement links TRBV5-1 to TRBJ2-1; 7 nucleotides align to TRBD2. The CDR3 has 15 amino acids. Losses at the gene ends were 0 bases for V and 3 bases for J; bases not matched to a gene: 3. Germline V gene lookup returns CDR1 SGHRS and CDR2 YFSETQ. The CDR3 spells CASSLEGTNYNEQFF. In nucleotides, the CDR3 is TGCGCCAGCAGCTTGGAGGGGACTAACTACAATGAGCAGTTCTTC. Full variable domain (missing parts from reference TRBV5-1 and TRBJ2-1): KAGVTQTPRYLIKTRGQQVTLSCSPISGHRSVSWYQQTPGQGLQFLFEYFSETQRNKGNFPGRFSGRQFSNSRSEMNVSTLELGDSALYLCASSLEGTNYNEQFFGPGTRLTVL.

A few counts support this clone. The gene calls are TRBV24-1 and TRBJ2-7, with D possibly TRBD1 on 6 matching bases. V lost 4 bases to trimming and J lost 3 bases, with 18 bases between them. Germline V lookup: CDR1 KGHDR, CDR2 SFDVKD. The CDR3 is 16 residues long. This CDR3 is CATSEGVSRGGYEQYF. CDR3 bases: TGTGCCACCAGTGAGGGGGTCTCAAGAGGGGGCTACGAGCAGTACTTC.